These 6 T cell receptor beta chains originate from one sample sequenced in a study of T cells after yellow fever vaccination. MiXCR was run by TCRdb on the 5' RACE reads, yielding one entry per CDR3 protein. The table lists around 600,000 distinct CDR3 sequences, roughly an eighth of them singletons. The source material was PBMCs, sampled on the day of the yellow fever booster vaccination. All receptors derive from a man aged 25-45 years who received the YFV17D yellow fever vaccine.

CDR3 region: CASSPGQGPSYEQYF. Here the CDR3 DNA reads TGCGCCAGCAGCCCGGGACAGGGACCCTCCTACGAGCAGTACTTC. The chain links TRBV5-1 to TRBJ2-7; 9 nucleotides match TRBD1. This CDR3 region has 15 residues. Germline CDR1 reads SGHRS; CDR2 reads YFSETQ. With V trimmed by 4 bases and J by 0 bases, 5 bases remained unmatched.

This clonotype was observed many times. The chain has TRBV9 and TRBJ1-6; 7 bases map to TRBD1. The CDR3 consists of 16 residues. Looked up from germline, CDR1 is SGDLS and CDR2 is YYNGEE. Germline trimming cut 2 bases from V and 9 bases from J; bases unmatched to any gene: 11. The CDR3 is CASSVNPTGVGSPLHF. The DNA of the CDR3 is TGTGCCAGCAGCGTCAACCCAACAGGGGTTGGTTCACCCCTCCACTTT.

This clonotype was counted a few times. The CDR3: CSARDLAGILGGYEQYF. CDR3 nucleotide sequence: TGCAGTGCTAGAGATCTAGCGGGCATTTTAGGTGGTTACGAGCAGTACTTC. The V call is TRBV20-1, the J call TRBJ2-7, with 8 bases identical to TRBD2. CDR3 length: 17 amino acids. With 0 bases clipped from V and 4 bases from J, the junction kept 14 bases outside the gene matches. CDR1 and CDR2 from the germline V gene are DFQATT and SNEGSKA (reference sequence).

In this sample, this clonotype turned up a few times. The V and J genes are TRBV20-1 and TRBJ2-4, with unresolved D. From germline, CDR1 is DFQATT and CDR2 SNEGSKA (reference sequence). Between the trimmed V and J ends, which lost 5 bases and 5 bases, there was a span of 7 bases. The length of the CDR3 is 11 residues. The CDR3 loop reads CSARHQNIQYF. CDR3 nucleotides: TGCAGTGCTCGACACCAAAACATTCAGTACTTC.

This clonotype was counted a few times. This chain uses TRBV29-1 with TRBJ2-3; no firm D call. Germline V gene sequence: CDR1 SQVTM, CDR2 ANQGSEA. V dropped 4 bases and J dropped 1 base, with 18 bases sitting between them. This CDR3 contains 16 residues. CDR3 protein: CSVGFGSSGGTDTQYF. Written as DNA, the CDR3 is TGCAGCGTTGGTTTTGGATCTTCGGGTGGCACAGATACGCAGTATTTT.

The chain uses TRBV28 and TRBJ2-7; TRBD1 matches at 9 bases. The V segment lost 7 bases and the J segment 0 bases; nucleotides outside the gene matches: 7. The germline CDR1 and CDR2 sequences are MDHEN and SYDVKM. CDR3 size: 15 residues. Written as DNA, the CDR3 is TGTGCCAGCATTACCGGGACAGGGATCTCCTACGAGCAGTACTTC. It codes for CASITGTGISYEQYF.